One and the same sample provided the 5 T cell receptor beta chains below, sequenced in a study of T cell changes during pregnancy in multiple sclerosis. Profiled with immunoSEQ multiplex PCR; TCRdb holds only in-frame clones, not every one. The table lists approximately 100,000 clones, 85% to 95% of them singletons. Here the sequenced sample was peripheral blood, taken in the first trimester of pregnancy. Receptors were obtained from a female donor with multiple sclerosis, enrolled in a pregnancy study.

The chain is built from TRBV27 and TRBJ2-7; 8 bases match TRBD2. V dropped 2 bases and J dropped 2; count of bases not matched to a gene: 5. This CDR3 has 15 amino acids. Germline values: CDR1 MNHEY, CDR2 SMNVEV (reference sequence). The CDR3 DNA is TGTGCCAGCAGTTTAAGGCTAGCGGGTACCTACGAGCAGTACTTC. Its translation is CASSLRLAGTYEQYF.

The chain has TRBV30 and TRBJ1-1, with no clear D. Germline lookup yields CDR1 GTSNPN and CDR2 SVGIG (reference sequence). CDR3 length equals 10 residues. V lost 4 bases to trimming and J lost 5 bases, with 5 bases between them. This chain's CDR3 is CAWMRTEAFF. CDR3 coding DNA: TGTGCCTGGATGAGAACTGAAGCTTTCTTT.

The rearrangement links TRBV12-5 to TRBJ1-5; D is possibly TRBD1 (6 bases). The germline V and J ends were trimmed by 7 bases and 4 bases, with 17 bases remaining between them. The CDR3 extends over 15 amino acids. Germline CDR1 LGHNT, CDR2 FRNRAP. The CDR3 bases are TGTGCTAGTGCCCCGGACGGGGGGCCGAATCAGCCCCAGCATTTT. Translated, it gives CASAPDGGPNQPQHF.

This chain connects TRBV5-1 to TRBJ2-7, with D perhaps matching TRBD1 (6 bases). This CDR3 has 15 residues. V was trimmed by 2 bases and J by 2 bases, leaving 14 bases between them. Per the germline V gene, CDR1 is SGHRS and CDR2 is YFSETQ. In DNA, the CDR3 is TGCGCCAGCAGCTTCTCGCCACAGGGAGCCTACGAGCAGTACTTC. Translation: CASSFSPQGAYEQYF.

DNA of the CDR3: TGCAGCGTTGAAGATCAAACTTCGTATGGCTACACCTTC. Its translation: CSVEDQTSYGYTF. V gene TRBV29-1 combines with J gene TRBJ1-2; D is unresolved. V dropped 0 bases and J dropped 5 bases, with 10 bases sitting between them. Per germline, CDR1 SQVTM and CDR2 ANQGSEA. This CDR3 contains 13 residues.